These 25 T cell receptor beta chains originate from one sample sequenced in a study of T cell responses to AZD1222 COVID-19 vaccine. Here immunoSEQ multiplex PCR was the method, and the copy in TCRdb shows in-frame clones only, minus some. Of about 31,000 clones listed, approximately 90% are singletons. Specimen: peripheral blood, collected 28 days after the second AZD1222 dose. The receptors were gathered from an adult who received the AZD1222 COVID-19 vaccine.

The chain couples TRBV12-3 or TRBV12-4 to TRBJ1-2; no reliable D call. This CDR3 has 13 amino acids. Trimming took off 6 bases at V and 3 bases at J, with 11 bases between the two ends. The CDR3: CASSPDVDYGYTF. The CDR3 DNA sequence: TGTGCCAGCAGCCCAGACGTTGACTATGGCTACACCTTC.

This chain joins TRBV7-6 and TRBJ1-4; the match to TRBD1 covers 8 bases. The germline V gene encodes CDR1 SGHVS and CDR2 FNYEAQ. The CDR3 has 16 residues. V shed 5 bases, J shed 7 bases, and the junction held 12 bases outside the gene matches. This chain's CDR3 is CASSTNPTGGGEKLFF. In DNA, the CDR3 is TGTGCCAGCAGCACCAATCCTACAGGGGGGGGTGAAAAACTGTTTTTT.

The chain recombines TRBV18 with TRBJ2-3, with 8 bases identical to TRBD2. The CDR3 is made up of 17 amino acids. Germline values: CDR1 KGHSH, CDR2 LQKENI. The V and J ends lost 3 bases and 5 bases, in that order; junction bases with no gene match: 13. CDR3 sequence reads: CASSPGAGAPGGDTQYF. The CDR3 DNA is TGTGCCAGCTCACCTGGAGCGGGGGCCCCTGGGGGAGATACGCAGTATTTT.

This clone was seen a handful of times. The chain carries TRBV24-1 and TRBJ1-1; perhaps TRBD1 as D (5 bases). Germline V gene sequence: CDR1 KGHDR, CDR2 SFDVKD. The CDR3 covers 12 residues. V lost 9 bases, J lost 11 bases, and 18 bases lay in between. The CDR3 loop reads CATSPGGREAFF. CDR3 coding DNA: TGTGCCACCTCTCCGGGGGGTAGGGAGGCTTTCTTT.

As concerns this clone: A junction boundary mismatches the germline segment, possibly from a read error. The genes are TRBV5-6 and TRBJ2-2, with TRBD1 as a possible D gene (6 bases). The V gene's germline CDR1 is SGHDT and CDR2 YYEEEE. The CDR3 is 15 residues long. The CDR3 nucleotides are TGTGCCAGCAGGTTGGGGGCTTCGAGCACCGGGGAGCTGTTTTTT. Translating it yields CASRLGASSTGELFF.

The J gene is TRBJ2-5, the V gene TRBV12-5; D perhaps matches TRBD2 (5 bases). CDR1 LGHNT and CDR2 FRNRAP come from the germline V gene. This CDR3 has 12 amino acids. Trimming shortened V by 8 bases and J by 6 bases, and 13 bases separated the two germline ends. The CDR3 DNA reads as TGTGCTAGTTCTAGCTCGTACAAGACCCAGTACTTC. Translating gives CASSSSYKTQYF.

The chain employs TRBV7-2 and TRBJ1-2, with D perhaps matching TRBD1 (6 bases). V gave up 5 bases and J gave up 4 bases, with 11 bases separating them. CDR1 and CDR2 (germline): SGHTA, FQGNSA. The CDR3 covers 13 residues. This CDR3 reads CASSQGQSYGYTF. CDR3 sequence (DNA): TGTGCCAGCAGCCAGGGACAAAGCTATGGCTACACCTTC. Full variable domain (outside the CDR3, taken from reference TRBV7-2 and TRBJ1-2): GAGVSQSPSNKVTEKGKDVELRCDPISGHTALYWYRQSLGQGLEFLIYFQGNSAPDKSGLPSDRFSAERTGGSVSTLTIQRTQQEDSAVYLCASSQGQSYGYTFGSGTRLTVV.

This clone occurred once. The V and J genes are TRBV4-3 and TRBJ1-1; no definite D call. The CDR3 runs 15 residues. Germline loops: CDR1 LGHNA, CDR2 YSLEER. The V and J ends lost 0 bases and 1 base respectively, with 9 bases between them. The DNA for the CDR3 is TGCGCCAGCAGCCAAGATCGCGTCAAGAACACTGAAGCTTTCTTT. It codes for CASSQDRVKNTEAFF.

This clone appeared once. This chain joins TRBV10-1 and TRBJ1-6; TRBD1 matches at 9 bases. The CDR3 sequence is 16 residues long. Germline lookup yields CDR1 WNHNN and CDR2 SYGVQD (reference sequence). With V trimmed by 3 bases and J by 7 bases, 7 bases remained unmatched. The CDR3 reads CASSEGTGGANSPLHF. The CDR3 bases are TGCGCCAGCAGTGAAGGAACAGGGGGCGCGAATTCACCCCTCCACTTT.

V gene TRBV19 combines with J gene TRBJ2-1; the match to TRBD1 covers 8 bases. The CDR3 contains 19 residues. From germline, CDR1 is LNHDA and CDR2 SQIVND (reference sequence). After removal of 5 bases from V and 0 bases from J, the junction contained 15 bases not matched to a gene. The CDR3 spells CASSPGGEYLPSSYNEQFF. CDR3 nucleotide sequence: TGTGCCAGTAGTCCAGGGGGCGAGTATTTGCCTAGCTCCTACAATGAGCAGTTCTTC.

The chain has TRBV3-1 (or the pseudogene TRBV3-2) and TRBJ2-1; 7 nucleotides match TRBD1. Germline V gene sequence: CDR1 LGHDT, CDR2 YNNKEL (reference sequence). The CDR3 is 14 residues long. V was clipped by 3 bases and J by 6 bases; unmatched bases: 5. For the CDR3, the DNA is TGTGCCAGCAGCCAGAAGGGGGCGATCAATGAGCAGTTCTTC. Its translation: CASSQKGAINEQFF.

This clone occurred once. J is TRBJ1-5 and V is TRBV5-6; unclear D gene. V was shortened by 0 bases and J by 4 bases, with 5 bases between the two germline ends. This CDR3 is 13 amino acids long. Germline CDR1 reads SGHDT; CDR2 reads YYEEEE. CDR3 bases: TGTGCCAGCAGCTTGGCAAGGAATCAGCCCCAGCATTTT. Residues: CASSLARNQPQHF.

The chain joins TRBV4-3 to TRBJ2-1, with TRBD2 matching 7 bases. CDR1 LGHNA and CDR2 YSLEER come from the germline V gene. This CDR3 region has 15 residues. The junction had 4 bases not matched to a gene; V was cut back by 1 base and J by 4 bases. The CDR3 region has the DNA TGCGCCAGCAGCCAAGCCCCGGGGGGTTACAATGAGCAGTTCTTC. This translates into CASSQAPGGYNEQFF.

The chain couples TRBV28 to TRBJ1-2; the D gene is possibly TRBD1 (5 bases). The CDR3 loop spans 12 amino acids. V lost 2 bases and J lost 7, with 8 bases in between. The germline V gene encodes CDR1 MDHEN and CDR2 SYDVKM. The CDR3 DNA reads TGTGCCAGCAGTTTAACAGGAAGTGGCTACACCTTC. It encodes CASSLTGSGYTF.

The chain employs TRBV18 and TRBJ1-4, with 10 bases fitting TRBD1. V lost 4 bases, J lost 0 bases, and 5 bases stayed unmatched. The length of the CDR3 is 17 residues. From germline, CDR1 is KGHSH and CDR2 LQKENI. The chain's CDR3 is CASSQLTGGSTNEKLFF. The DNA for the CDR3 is TGTGCCAGCTCACAATTGACAGGGGGCTCAACTAATGAAAAACTGTTTTTT.

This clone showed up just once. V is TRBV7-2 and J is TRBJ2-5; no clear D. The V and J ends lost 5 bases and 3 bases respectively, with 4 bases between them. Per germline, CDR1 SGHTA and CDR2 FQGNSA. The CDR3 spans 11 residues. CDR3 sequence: CASSPKETQYF. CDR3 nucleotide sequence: TGTGCCAGCAGCCCGAAAGAGACCCAGTACTTC. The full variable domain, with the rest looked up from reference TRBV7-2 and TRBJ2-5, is GAGVSQSPSNKVTEKGKDVELRCDPISGHTALYWYRQSLGQGLEFLIYFQGNSAPDKSGLPSDRFSAERTGGSVSTLTIQRTQQEDSAVYLCASSPKETQYFGPGTRLLVL.

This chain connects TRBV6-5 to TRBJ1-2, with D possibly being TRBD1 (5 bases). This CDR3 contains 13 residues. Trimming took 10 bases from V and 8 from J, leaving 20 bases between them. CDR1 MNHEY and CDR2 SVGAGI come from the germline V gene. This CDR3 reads CAILQEGMRGYTF. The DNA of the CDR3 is TGTGCCATCCTTCAGGAGGGGATGAGGGGCTACACCTTC.

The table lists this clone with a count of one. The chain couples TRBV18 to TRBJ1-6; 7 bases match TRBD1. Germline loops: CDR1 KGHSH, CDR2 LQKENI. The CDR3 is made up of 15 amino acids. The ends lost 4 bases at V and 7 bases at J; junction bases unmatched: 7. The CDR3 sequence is CASSLPGQRNSPLHF. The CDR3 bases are TGTGCCAGCTCACTTCCGGGACAGAGAAATTCACCCCTCCACTTT.

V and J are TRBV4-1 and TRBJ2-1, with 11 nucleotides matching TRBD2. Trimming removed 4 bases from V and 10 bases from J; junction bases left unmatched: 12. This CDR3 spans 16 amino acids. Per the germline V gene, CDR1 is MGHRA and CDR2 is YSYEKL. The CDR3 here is CASSPTSGLAVGEQFF. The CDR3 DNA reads TGCGCCAGCAGCCCTACGTCGGGACTAGCGGTGGGGGAGCAGTTCTTC.

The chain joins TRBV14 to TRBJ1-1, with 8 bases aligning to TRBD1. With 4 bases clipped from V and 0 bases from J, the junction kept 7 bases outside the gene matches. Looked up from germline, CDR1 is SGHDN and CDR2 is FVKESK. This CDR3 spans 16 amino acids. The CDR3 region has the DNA TGTGCCAGCAGCCCGAGGACAGGGATCATGAACACTGAAGCTTTCTTT. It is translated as CASSPRTGIMNTEAFF.

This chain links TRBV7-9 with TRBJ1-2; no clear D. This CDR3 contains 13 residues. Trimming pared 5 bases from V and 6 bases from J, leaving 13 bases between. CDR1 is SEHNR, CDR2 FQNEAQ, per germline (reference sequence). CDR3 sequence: CASSHNTGHGYTF. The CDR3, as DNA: TGTGCCAGCAGCCACAACACCGGCCATGGCTACACCTTC.

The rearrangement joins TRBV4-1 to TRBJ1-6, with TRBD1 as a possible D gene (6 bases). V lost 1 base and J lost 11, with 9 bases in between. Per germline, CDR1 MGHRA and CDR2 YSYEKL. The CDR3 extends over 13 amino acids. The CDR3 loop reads CASSQGGGAPLHF. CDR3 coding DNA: TGCGCCAGCAGCCAAGGAGGGGGGGCACCCCTCCACTTT.

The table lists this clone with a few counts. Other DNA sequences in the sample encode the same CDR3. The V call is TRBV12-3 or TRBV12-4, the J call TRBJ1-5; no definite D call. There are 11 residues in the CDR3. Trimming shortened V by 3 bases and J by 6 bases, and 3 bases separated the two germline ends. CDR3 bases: TGTGCCAGCAGTTTGGGTCAGCCCCAGCATTTT. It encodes CASSLGQPQHF.

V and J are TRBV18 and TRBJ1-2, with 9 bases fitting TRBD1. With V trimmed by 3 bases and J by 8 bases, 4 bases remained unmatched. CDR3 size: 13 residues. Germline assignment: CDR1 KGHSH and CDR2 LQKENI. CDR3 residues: CASSPRDREGYTF. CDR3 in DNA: TGTGCCAGCTCACCGCGGGACAGGGAAGGCTACACCTTC.

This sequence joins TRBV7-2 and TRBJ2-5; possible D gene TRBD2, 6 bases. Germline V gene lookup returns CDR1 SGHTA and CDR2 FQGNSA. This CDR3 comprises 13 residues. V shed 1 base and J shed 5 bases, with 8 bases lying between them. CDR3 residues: CASSLVGSETQYF. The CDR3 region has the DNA TGTGCCAGCAGCTTAGTCGGGAGTGAGACCCAGTACTTC.